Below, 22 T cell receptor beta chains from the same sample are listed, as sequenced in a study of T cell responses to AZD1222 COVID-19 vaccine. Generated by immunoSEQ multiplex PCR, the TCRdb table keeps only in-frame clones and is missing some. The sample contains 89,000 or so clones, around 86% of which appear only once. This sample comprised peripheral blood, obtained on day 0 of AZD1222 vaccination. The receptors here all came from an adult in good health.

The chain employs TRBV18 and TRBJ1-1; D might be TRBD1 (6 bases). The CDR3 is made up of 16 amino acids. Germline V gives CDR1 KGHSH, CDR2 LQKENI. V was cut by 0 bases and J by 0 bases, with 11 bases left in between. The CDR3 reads CASSPPLGQMNTEAFF. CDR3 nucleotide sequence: TGTGCCAGCTCACCACCACTTGGACAGATGAACACTGAAGCTTTCTTT.

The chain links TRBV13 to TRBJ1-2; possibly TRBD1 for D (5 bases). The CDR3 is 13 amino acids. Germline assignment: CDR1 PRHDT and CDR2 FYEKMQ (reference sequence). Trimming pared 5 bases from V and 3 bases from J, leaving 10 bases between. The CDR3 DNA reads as TGTGCCAGCAGCCAGCAGGGAGACTATGGCTACACCTTC. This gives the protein CASSQQGDYGYTF. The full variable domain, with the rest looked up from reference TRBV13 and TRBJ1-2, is AAGVIQSPRHLIKEKRETATLKCYPIPRHDTVYWYQQGPGQDPQFLISFYEKMQSDKGSIPDRFSAQQFSDYHSELNMSSLELGDSALYFCASSQQGDYGYTFGSGTRLTVV.

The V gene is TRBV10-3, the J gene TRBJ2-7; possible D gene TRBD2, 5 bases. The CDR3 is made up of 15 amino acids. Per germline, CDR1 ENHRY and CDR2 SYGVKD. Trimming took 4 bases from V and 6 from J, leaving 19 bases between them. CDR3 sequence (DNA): TGTGCCATCAGTGGGACTTCTCGACCAGTTTCCGAGCAGTACTTC. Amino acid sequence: CAISGTSRPVSEQYF.

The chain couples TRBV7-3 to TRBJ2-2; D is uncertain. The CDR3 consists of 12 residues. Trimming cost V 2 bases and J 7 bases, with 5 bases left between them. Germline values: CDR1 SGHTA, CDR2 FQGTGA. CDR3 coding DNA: TGTGCCAGCAGCTTATCGGACGGGGAGCTGTTTTTT. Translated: CASSLSDGELFF.

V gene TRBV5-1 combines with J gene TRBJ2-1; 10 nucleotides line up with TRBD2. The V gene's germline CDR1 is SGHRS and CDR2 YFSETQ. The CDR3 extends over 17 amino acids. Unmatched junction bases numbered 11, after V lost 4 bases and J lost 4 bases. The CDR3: CASSTTITSGVYNEQFF. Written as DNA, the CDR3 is TGCGCCAGCAGCACCACGATCACTAGCGGGGTTTACAATGAGCAGTTCTTC.

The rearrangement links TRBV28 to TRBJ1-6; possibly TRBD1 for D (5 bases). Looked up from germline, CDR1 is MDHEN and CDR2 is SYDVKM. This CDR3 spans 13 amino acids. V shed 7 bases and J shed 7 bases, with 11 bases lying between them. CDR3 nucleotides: TGTGCCAGCAAAGGCAGGGCCAATTCACCCCTCCACTTT. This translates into CASKGRANSPLHF.

This CDR3 is CASSERQGTNYGYTF. For the CDR3, the DNA is TGTGCCAGCAGCGAAAGACAGGGAACTAACTATGGCTACACCTTC. The gene calls are TRBV5-4 and TRBJ1-2; 7 bases line up with TRBD1. Germline values: CDR1 SGHNT, CDR2 YYREEE (reference sequence). J lost 0 bases, V lost 4 bases, and 6 bases had no gene match. The CDR3 contains 15 residues.

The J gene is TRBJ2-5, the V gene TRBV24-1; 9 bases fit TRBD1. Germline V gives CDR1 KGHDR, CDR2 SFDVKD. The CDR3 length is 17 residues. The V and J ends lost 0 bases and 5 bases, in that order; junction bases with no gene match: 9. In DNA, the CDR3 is TGTGCCACCAGTGATTTGACTGGGACAGGGAGGTCGGAGACCCAGTACTTC. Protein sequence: CATSDLTGTGRSETQYF.

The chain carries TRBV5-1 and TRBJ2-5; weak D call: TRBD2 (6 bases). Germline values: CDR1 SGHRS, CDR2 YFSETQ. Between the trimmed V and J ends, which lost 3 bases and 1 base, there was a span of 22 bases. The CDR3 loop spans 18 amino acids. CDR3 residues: CASSSGASAITFQETQYF. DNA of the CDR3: TGCGCCAGCAGCTCTGGGGCTAGCGCAATAACTTTCCAAGAGACCCAGTACTTC.

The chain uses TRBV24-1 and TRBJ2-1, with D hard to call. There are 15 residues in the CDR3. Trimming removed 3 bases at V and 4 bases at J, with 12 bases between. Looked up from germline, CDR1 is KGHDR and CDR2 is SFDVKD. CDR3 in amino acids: CATSDSSLVYNEQFF. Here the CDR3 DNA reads TGTGCCACCAGTGATAGCTCTCTTGTGTACAATGAGCAGTTCTTC.

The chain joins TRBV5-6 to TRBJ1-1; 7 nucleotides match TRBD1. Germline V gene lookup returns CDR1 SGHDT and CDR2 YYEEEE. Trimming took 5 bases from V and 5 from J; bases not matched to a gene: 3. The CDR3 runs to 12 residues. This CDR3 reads CASRQGRTEAFF. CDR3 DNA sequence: TGTGCCAGCAGACAGGGGAGGACTGAAGCTTTCTTT.

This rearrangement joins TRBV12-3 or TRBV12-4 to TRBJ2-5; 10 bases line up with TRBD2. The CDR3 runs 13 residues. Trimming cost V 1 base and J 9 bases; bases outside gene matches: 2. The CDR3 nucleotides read TGTGCCAGCAGTTTAGGGACTAGCGGAGCCCAGTACTTC. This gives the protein CASSLGTSGAQYF.

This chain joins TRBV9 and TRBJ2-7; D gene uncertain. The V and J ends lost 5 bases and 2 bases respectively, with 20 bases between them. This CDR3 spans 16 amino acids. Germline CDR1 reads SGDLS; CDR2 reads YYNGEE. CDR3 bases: TGTGCCAGCAGTTTCCTCCCGGCACCCCAGACCTACGAGCAGTACTTC. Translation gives CASSFLPAPQTYEQYF.

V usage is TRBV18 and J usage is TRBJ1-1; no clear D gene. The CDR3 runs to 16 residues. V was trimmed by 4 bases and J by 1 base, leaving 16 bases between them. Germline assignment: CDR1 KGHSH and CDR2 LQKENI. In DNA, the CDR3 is TGTGCCAGCTCACTACACCGTGGACTGACGAACACTGAAGCTTTCTTT. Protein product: CASSLHRGLTNTEAFF.

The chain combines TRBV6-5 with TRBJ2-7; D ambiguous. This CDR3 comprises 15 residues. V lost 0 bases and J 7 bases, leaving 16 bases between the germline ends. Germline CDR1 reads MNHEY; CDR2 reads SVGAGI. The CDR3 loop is CASSYSMVGQSEQYF. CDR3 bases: TGTGCCAGCAGTTACTCGATGGTTGGCCAGAGTGAGCAGTACTTC.

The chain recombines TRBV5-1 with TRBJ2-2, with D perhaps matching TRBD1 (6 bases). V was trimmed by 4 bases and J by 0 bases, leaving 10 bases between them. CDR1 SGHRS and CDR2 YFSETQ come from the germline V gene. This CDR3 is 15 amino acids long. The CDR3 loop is CASSPGTTNTGELFF. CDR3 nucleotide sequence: TGCGCCAGCAGCCCAGGGACAACGAACACCGGGGAGCTGTTTTTT.

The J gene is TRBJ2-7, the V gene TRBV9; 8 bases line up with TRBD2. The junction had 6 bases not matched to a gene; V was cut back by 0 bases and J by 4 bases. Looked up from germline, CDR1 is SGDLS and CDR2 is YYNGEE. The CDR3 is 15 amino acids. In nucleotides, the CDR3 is TGTGCCAGCAGCGTAGGACCTATAGCGGGATACGAGCAGTACTTC. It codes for CASSVGPIAGYEQYF.

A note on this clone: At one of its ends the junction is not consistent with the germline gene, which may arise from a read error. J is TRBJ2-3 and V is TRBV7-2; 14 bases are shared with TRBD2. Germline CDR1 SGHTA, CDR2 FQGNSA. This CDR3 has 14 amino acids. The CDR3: CASSWGLAGDAQYF. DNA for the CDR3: TGTGCCAGCAGCTGGGGACTAGCGGGAGATGCGCAGTATTTT.

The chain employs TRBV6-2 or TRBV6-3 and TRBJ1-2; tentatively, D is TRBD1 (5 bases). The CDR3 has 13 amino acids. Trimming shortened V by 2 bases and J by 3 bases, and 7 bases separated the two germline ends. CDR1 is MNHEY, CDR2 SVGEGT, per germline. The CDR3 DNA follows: TGTGCCAGCAGTTACGGGGGATACTATGGCTACACCTTC. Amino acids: CASSYGGYYGYTF.

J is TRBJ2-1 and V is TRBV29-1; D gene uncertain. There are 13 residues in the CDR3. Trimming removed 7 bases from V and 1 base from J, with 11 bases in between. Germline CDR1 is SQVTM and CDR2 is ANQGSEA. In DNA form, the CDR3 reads TGCAGCGGGGATGGTACTTCCTACAATGAGCAGTTCTTC. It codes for CSGDGTSYNEQFF.

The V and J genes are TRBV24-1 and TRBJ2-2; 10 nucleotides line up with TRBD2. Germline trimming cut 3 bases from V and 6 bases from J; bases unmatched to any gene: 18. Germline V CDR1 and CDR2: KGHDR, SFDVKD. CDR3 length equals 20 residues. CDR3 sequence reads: CATSDPTLAGRLSGAGELFF. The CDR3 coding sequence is TGTGCCACCAGTGATCCCACACTAGCGGGAAGGTTATCGGGCGCCGGGGAGCTGTTTTTT.

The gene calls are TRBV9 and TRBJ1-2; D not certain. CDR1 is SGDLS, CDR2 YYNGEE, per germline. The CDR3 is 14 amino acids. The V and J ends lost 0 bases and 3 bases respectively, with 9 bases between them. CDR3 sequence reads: CASSVARDYYGYTF. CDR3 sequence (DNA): TGTGCCAGCAGCGTAGCTCGGGATTACTATGGCTACACCTTC.